This T cell receptor (beta chain) comes out of a study of T cells in Graves' hyperthyroidism and ophthalmopathy. Amplification targeted TCR beta CDR3 regions from RNA transcripts. Carried out on the TCR CDR3, a first-round RT-PCR used the HTBI primer set. One entry per CDR3 protein results from TCRdb running MiXCR on the multiplex PCR reads. The table lists under 400,000 distinct CDR3 sequences, approximately 17% of them singletons. Points from the study as a whole: The blood repertoire included most of the expanded thyroid clonotypes above 0.001.

CDR3 length equals 15 residues. The germline V gene encodes CDR1 SGHVS and CDR2 FQNEAQ. V gave up 4 bases and J gave up 6 bases; unmatched junction bases: 6. This clonotype was found a few times. Its target is not known. The chain employs TRBV7-8 and TRBJ2-3, with 11 bases identical to TRBD2. The sample was blood. The sequence was collected from a man aged 25-45 years with Graves' hyperthyroidism. The CDR3 DNA reads as TGTGCCAGCAGCTCCCACACTAGCGGGAGCGATACGCAGTATTTT. This codes for CASSSHTSGSDTQYF.